The T cell receptor (beta chain) under discussion was sequenced for a study of blood T cells in healthy people across ages. Per germline, CDR1 LNHNV and CDR2 YYDKDF (reference sequence). The CDR3 length is 17 residues. After removal of 0 bases from V and 0 bases from J, the junction contained 5 bases not matched to a gene. This clonotype showed up just a few times. The authors ran a second PCR of 7 to 11 cycles using a sample-barcoded 5' primer and a J-beta primer mix. In TCRdb, the 5' RACE reads were re-called with MiXCR into one record per CDR3 protein. The repertoire includes over 1,300,000 distinct CDR3 sequences, almost 60% of them detected once, and about 6.7% sits in the top ten.

The chain uses TRBV15 and TRBJ2-3; 8 bases are shared with TRBD2. Specimen: blood. This clonotype was sampled from a man aged 18 to 30 in good health. The CDR3 loop reads CATSREVPSGSTDTQYF. CDR3 nucleotide sequence: TGTGCCACCAGCAGAGAAGTGCCTAGCGGGAGCACAGATACGCAGTATTTT. The variable domain in full, completed from reference TRBV15 and TRBJ2-3, reads DAMVIQNPRYQVTQFGKPVTLSCSQTLNHNVMYWYQQKSSQAPKLLFHYYDKDFNNEADTPDNFQSRRPNTSFCFLDIRSPGLGDTAMYLCATSREVPSGSTDTQYFGPGTRLTVL.